This is a list of T cell receptor beta chains from one sample in a study of T cells in Graves' hyperthyroidism and ophthalmopathy. Each CDR3 protein is one row after TCRdb ran MiXCR on the multiplex PCR reads. The sample carries hundreds of thousands of distinct CDR3 sequences, about 20% recorded once. The sample taken for sequencing was blood. Every receptor here comes from a man aged 40-55 years with Graves' ophthalmopathy. The CDR3 runs from the conserved cysteine through the conserved F or W. The order of the fields is J gene, V gene, D gene, clone size, CDR3 protein, CDR3 DNA. D genes are given only for firm matches. Rows may omit the clone size; those that give it use once, few, many or a size class.

>TRBJ2-6|TRBV5-1|.|many
CASSFRRQLTSSGANVLTF
TGCGCCAGCAGCTTTCGACGTCAGTTAACCAGCTCTGGGGCCAACGTCCTGACTTTC
>TRBJ2-3|TRBV5-1|TRBD2|.
CASSPGLGVADTQYF
TGCGCCAGCAGCCCCGGACTAGGGGTCGCAGATACGCAGTATTTT
>TRBJ1-1|TRBV12-5|.|few
CASGLVGYTEAFF
TGTGCTAGTGGTTTGGTAGGGTACACTGAAGCTTTCTTT
>TRBJ2-1|TRBV11-2|TRBD2|many
CASSLAASGGNEQFF
TGTGCCAGCAGCTTAGCGGCTAGCGGGGGTAATGAGCAGTTCTTC
>TRBJ1-5|TRBV19|.|many
CASRPGLVSNQPQHF
TGTGCCAGCCGGCCGGGGCTAGTGAGCAATCAGCCCCAGCATTTT
>TRBJ2-7|TRBV19|.|few
CASKGDTNYEQYF
TGTGCCAGCAAGGGGGACACCAACTACGAGCAGTACTTC
>TRBJ2-7|TRBV4-3|.|few
CASSQDRHFAYEQYF
TGCGCCAGCAGCCAAGATCGACACTTCGCCTACGAGCAGTACTTC
>TRBJ2-6|TRBV27|.|.
CASWSSGANVLTF
TGTGCCAGCTGGAGTTCTGGGGCCAACGTCCTGACTTTC
>TRBJ2-1|TRBV4-1|TRBD2|.
CASSQASGSSYNEQFF
TGCGCCAGCAGCCAAGCTAGCGGAAGCTCCTACAATGAGCAGTTCTTC
>TRBJ2-7|TRBV20-1|.|.
CSARSGNSEQYF
TGCAGTGCCAGGTCCGGGAACTCCGAGCAGTACTTC
>TRBJ2-2|TRBV4-1|.|.
CASSQDGETGELFF
TGCGCCAGCAGCCAAGATGGTGAAACCGGGGAGCTGTTTTTT
>TRBJ1-6|TRBV7-8|.|many
CASSLQGAGSPLHF
TGTGCCAGCAGCTTGCAGGGTGCAGGATCACCCCTCCACTTT
>TRBJ1-1|TRBV6-1|.|.
CASESSKGPNTEAFF
TGTGCCAGCGAATCTTCAAAGGGACCGAACACTGAAGCTTTCTTT
>TRBJ2-3|TRBV7-8|.|.
CASSQRARTDTQYF
TGTGCCAGCAGCCAAAGGGCCCGCACAGATACGCAGTATTTT
>TRBJ1-2|TRBV28|.|few
CASSLSGTRENYGYTF
TGTGCCAGCAGTTTATCGGGCACTCGGGAAAACTATGGCTACACCTTC
>TRBJ1-1|TRBV7-2|TRBD1|many
CASSPGGHTGAFF
TGTGCCAGCAGCCCAGGGGGCCATACGGGAGCTTTCTTT
>TRBJ2-7|TRBV27|TRBD2|.
CASSLSVAGEQYF
TGTGCCAGCAGTTTATCAGTAGCGGGCGAGCAGTACTTC
>TRBJ1-2|TRBV7-9|.|.
CAGEGGHYGYTF
TGTGCGGGAGAGGGGGGACACTATGGCTACACCTTC
>TRBJ1-4|TRBV27|TRBD1|few
CASSPRGGQGANEKLFF
TGTGCCAGCAGTCCCCGGGGAGGACAGGGAGCTAATGAAAAACTGTTTTTT
>TRBJ2-5|TRBV7-3|TRBD2|many
CASSLIGLAGETQYF
TGTGCCAGCAGCTTAATCGGACTAGCAGGCGAGACCCAGTACTTC
>TRBJ2-2|TRBV5-1|.|many
CASSLVQGTGELFF
TGCGCCAGCAGCTTGGTACAGGGTACCGGGGAGCTGTTTTTT
>TRBJ2-7|TRBV15|.|few
CATSRQLRESSYEQYF
TGTGCCACCAGTCGACAACTTAGGGAGAGCTCCTACGAGCAGTACTTC
>TRBJ2-1|TRBV25-1|.|.
CASSEYSNEQFF
TGTGCCAGCAGTGAATATAGTAATGAGCAGTTCTTC
>TRBJ2-3|TRBV20-1|.|many
CSVPSSTDTQYF
TGCAGTGTCCCCAGCAGCACAGATACGCAGTATTTT
>TRBJ2-7|TRBV6-1|TRBD1|many
CASSPGQGYNYEQYF
TGTGCCAGCAGTCCCGGACAGGGTTACAACTACGAGCAGTACTTC
>TRBJ2-4|TRBV3-1|.|many
CASSQEWSGAKNIQYF
TGTGCCAGCAGCCAAGAATGGTCAGGGGCCAAAAACATTCAGTACTTC
>TRBJ1-2|TRBV27|.|many
CASSLLGPSGGGYTF
TGTGCCAGCAGTTTATTGGGGCCCTCGGGGGGTGGCTACACCTTC
>TRBJ2-7|TRBV20-1|.|many
CSARDVRAGEQYF
TGCAGTGCTAGAGATGTTAGGGCAGGGGAGCAGTACTTC
>TRBJ1-4|TRBV11-2|.|many
CASSLVTGTTNEKLFF
TGTGCCAGCAGCTTAGTCACAGGGACAACTAATGAAAAACTGTTTTTT
>TRBJ2-1|TRBV10-3|TRBD2|few
CAISTGTTRSEQFF
TGTGCCATCAGTACCGGGACTACCCGAAGTGAGCAGTTCTTC
>TRBJ2-6|TRBV6-2/TRBV6-3|.|few
CASSYSIVGSSGANVLTF
TGTGCCAGCAGTTACTCGATTGTAGGAAGCTCTGGGGCCAACGTCCTGACTTTC
>TRBJ2-3|TRBV6-1|TRBD2|.
CASSRLPGLAGSGTQYF
TGTGCCAGCAGTCGACTTCCGGGACTAGCGGGATCGGGTACGCAGTATTTT
>TRBJ2-1|TRBV19|.|few
CASSIAAGQGLNEQFF
TGTGCCAGTAGTATCGCCGCGGGTCAGGGGCTCAATGAGCAGTTCTTC
>TRBJ2-1|TRBV19|TRBD2|.
CASSIGSGGAYNEQFF
TGTGCCAGTAGTATCGGAAGCGGGGGGGCCTACAATGAGCAGTTCTTC
>TRBJ2-7|TRBV3-1|TRBD1|many
CASSPHGTGGEQYF
TGTGCCAGCAGCCCACATGGGACAGGCGGCGAGCAGTACTTC
>TRBJ1-6|TRBV5-6|TRBD1|.
CASSKTGGITYNSPLHF
TGTGCCAGCAGCAAGACAGGGGGAATCACCTATAATTCACCCCTCCACTTT
>TRBJ2-5|TRBV6-5|.|once
CASSSHSPDGKETQYF
TGTGCCAGCAGTTCCCACTCCCCGGACGGGAAAGAGACCCAGTACTTC
>TRBJ2-1|TRBV2|TRBD1|many
CASSVDRGDEQFF
TGTGCCAGCAGTGTAGACAGGGGTGATGAGCAGTTCTTC
>TRBJ2-1|TRBV24-1|.|many
CATRGVLGGVDEQFF
TGTGCCACCAGGGGTGTGTTGGGGGGTGTAGATGAGCAGTTCTTC
>TRBJ2-7|TRBV7-8|.|many
CASRNGVLVSYEQYF
TGTGCCAGCAGGAACGGCGTGTTAGTGTCCTACGAGCAGTACTTC
>TRBJ2-7|TRBV5-8|TRBD2|few
CASSPQAVGLSYEQYF
TGTGCCAGCAGCCCCCAAGCTGTGGGACTATCCTACGAGCAGTACTTC
>TRBJ2-1|TRBV14|.|many
CASSQIDLTSSYNEQFF
TGTGCCAGCAGCCAAATCGACTTAACGAGCTCCTACAATGAGCAGTTCTTC
>TRBJ2-2|TRBV6-1|.|few
CASRPQVVGRRTGELFF
TGTGCCAGCAGGCCGCAGGTGGTCGGGAGACGGACCGGGGAGCTGTTTTTT
>TRBJ1-1|TRBV3-1|.|.
CASSQDPIGNTEAFF
TGTGCCAGCAGCCAAGACCCCATTGGGAACACTGAAGCTTTCTTT
>TRBJ2-4|TRBV6-1|TRBD1|many
CASNDRVHNIQYF
TGTGCCAGCAACGACAGGGTTCATAACATTCAGTACTTC
>TRBJ2-1|TRBV20-1|TRBD2|.
CSARDGASGDYNEQFF
TGCAGTGCTAGAGATGGGGCTAGCGGGGATTACAATGAGCAGTTCTTC